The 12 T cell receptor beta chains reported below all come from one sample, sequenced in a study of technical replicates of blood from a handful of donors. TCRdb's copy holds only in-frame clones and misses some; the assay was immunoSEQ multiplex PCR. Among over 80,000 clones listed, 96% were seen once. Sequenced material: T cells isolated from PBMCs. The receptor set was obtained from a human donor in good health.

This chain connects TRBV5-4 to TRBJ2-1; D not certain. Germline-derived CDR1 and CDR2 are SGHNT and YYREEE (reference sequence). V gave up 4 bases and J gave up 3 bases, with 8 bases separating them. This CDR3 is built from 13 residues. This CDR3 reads CASSILYYNEQFF. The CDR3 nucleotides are TGTGCCAGCAGCATACTTTACTACAATGAGCAGTTCTTC.

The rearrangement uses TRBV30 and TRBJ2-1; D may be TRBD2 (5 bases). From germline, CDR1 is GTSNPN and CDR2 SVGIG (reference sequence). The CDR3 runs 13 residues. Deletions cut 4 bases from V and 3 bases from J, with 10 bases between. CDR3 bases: TGTGCCTGGACTAGCAATGTCTACAATGAGCAGTTCTTC. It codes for CAWTSNVYNEQFF.

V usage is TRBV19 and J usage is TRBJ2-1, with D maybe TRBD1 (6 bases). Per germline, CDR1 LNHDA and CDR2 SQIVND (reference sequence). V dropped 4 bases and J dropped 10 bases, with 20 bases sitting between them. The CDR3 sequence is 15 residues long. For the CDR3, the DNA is TGTGCCAGTAGTAGCGGTTTTGGGGGAAGGGGGGAGCAGTTCTTC. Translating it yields CASSSGFGGRGEQFF.

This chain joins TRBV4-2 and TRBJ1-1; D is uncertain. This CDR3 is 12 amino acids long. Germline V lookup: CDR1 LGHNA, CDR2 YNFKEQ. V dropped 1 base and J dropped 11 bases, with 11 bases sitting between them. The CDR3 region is CASSQGDAGAFF. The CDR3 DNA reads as TGTGCCAGCAGCCAAGGCGACGCGGGCGCTTTCTTT.

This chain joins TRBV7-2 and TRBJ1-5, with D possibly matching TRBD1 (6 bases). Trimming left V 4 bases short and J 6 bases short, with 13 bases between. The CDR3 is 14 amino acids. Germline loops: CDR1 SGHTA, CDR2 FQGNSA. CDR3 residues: CASSSLRGGQPQHF. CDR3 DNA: TGTGCCAGCAGCTCCCTCAGAGGGGGTCAGCCCCAGCATTTT.

CDR3 in amino acids: CSARQTYEQYF. The CDR3 DNA reads as TGCAGCGCTAGACAGACCTACGAGCAGTACTTC. The rearrangement uses TRBV29-1 and TRBJ2-7; possible D gene TRBD1, 5 bases. The CDR3 sequence is 11 residues long. The germline V gene encodes CDR1 SQVTM and CDR2 ANQGSEA. The V and J ends lost 7 bases and 2 bases respectively, with 9 bases between them.

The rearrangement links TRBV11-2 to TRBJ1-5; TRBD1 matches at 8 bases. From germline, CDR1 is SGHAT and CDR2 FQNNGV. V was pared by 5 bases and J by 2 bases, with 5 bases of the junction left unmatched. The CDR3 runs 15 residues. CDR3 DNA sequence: TGTGCCAGCAGCCAGGGGGCGGGAGGCAATCAGCCCCAGCATTTT. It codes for CASSQGAGGNQPQHF.

CDR3 protein: CASTQTGGQNYGYTF. CDR3 sequence (DNA): TGTGCCAGCACCCAAACCGGGGGGCAGAACTATGGCTACACCTTC. The rearrangement uses TRBV28 and TRBJ1-2; a weak D match, TRBD1 (6 bases). The ends were cut back, 7 bases at V and 2 bases at J, with 17 bases in the middle. The length of the CDR3 is 15 residues. Germline assignment: CDR1 MDHEN and CDR2 SYDVKM.

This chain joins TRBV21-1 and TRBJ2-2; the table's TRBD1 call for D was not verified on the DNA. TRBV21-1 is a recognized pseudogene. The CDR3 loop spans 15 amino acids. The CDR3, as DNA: TGTGCCAGCAGCAAGATGACAGGGGGCCCCGGGGAGCTGTTTTTT. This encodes CASSKMTGGPGELFF.

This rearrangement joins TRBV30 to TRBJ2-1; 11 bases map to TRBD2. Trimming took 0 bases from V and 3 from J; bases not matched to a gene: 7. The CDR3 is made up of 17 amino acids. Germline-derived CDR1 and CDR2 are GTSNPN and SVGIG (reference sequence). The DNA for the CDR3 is TGTGCCTGGAGTGTACTAGCGGGAGATCGGTTCTACAATGAGCAGTTCTTC. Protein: CAWSVLAGDRFYNEQFF.

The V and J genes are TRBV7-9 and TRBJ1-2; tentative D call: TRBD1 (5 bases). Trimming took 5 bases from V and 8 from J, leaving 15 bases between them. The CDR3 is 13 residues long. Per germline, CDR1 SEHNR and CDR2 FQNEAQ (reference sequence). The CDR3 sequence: CASSQISGNGYTF. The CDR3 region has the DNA TGTGCCAGCAGCCAAATCTCAGGGAACGGCTACACCTTC. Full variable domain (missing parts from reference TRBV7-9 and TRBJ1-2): DTGVSQNPRHKITKRGQNVTFRCDPISEHNRLYWYRQTLGQGPEFLTYFQNEAQLEKSRLLSDRFSAERPKGSFSTLEIQRTEQGDSAMYLCASSQISGNGYTFGSGTRLTVV.

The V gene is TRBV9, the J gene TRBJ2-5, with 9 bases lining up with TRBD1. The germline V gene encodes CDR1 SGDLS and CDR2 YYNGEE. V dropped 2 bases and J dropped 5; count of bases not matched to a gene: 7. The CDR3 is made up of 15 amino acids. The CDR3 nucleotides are TGTGCCAGCAGCGTGAGGACAGGGGAGGGGGAGACCCAGTACTTC. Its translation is CASSVRTGEGETQYF.